This entry lists 18 T cell receptor beta chains sequenced from one sample in a study of cytomegalovirus exposure and HLA in healthy donors. 13 Jbeta primers and 60 Vbeta primers were used for the PCR. The method was immunoSEQ multiplex PCR; TCRdb's version includes in-frame clones alone and lacks a portion of them. The sample shows under 200,000 clones, 70% to 85% of them seen only once. The sample taken for sequencing was PBMCs. These receptors all come from a man in his fifties or sixties in good health and CMV-seropositive.

This chain links TRBV11-2 with TRBJ2-7, with D possibly matching TRBD1 (5 bases). Per germline, CDR1 SGHAT and CDR2 FQNNGV. V gave up 1 base and J gave up 9 bases, with 16 bases separating them. This CDR3 region has 14 residues. The CDR3 spells CASSLGLTERGQYV. CDR3 sequence (DNA): TGTGCCAGCAGCTTAGGGCTGACGGAAAGGGGGCAGTACGTC.

V usage is TRBV6-6 and J usage is TRBJ2-3; D is possibly TRBD2 (6 bases). V dropped 7 bases and J dropped 0 bases, with 14 bases sitting between them. The CDR3 has 15 residues. Germline CDR1 reads MNHNY; CDR2 reads SVGAGI (reference sequence). CDR3 amino acids: CASTPGGRSTDTQYF. DNA for the CDR3: TGTGCCAGCACTCCCGGAGGGAGGAGCACAGATACGCAGTATTTT.

This rearrangement joins TRBV7-9 to TRBJ1-4, with 7 bases matching TRBD1. CDR3 length: 15 amino acids. Germline values: CDR1 SEHNR, CDR2 FQNEAQ (reference sequence). V lost 3 bases and J lost 4; bases outside the gene matches: 5. The DNA for the CDR3 is TGTGCCAGCAGCTTGGACAGGCCTATTAATGAAAAACTGTTTTTT. Encoded protein: CASSLDRPINEKLFF.

This clone was recorded only once. The J gene is TRBJ1-5, the V gene TRBV5-8; 7 bases fit TRBD1. V lost 1 base and J lost 5; bases outside the gene matches: 9. The germline CDR1 and CDR2 sequences are SGHTS and YDEGEE. This CDR3 is 16 amino acids long. This chain's CDR3 is CASSLFRGRIHQPQHF. The CDR3 nucleotides read TGTGCCAGCAGCTTGTTTAGGGGGCGAATTCATCAGCCCCAGCATTTT.

The rearrangement joins TRBV6-1 to TRBJ2-3, with D perhaps matching TRBD1 (6 bases). In germline, CDR1 is MNHNS, CDR2 SASEGT. This CDR3 is 15 amino acids long. V was clipped by 6 bases and J by 2 bases, with 15 bases between them. CDR3: CASRKGVADTDTQYF. The CDR3 DNA reads as TGTGCCAGCAGAAAGGGGGTAGCCGACACAGATACGCAGTATTTT.

J is TRBJ1-1 and V is TRBV5-1, with D tentatively TRBD1 (5 bases). The CDR3 is 13 residues long. V lost 1 base and J 10 bases, leaving 14 bases between the germline ends. The germline V gene has CDR1 SGHRS and CDR2 YFSETQ. The CDR3 loop is CASSLRWGGRAFF. The CDR3 DNA reads TGCGCCAGCAGCTTGAGGTGGGGGGGGAGAGCTTTCTTT.

This chain connects TRBV11-2 to TRBJ2-7; the match to TRBD1 covers 7 bases. The trim removed 4 bases at V and 3 bases at J, leaving 6 bases unmatched. This CDR3 is built from 14 residues. Germline CDR1 SGHAT, CDR2 FQNNGV. The CDR3 region is CASSSRTGFYEQYF. In DNA, the CDR3 is TGTGCCAGCAGCTCACGGACAGGATTCTACGAGCAGTACTTC.

V usage is TRBV6-5 and J usage is TRBJ2-7; 7 bases agree with TRBD1. There are 13 residues in the CDR3. The ends lost 6 bases at V and 5 bases at J; junction bases unmatched: 7. The germline CDR1 and CDR2 sequences are MNHEY and SVGAGI. CDR3 nucleotides: TGTGCCAGCAGGGGACAGTGGAGCGACGAGCAGTACTTC. Protein product: CASRGQWSDEQYF.

The chain recombines TRBV18 with TRBJ1-2; D remains ambiguous. The CDR3 runs to 13 residues. The V end lost 3 bases, the J end lost 8 bases, and 13 bases lay between the germline ends. Germline assignment: CDR1 KGHSH and CDR2 LQKENI. This chain's CDR3 is CASSPGPEAGYTF. The DNA for the CDR3 is TGTGCCAGCTCACCCGGCCCGGAGGCAGGCTACACCTTC.

The rearrangement uses TRBV2 and TRBJ1-4, with D perhaps matching TRBD1 (5 bases). The V gene's germline CDR1 is SNHLY and CDR2 FYNNEI. Trimming took 6 bases from V and 8 from J, leaving 13 bases between them. The CDR3 contains 13 residues. The chain's CDR3 is CASRVRDSEKLFF. CDR3 nucleotide sequence: TGTGCCAGCAGGGTCCGGGACTCCGAAAAACTGTTTTTT.

Only a few counts were recorded for this clone. The chain is built from TRBV10-3 and TRBJ1-5, with 8 bases lining up with TRBD1. CDR1 ENHRY and CDR2 SYGVKD come from the germline V gene. V shed 6 bases and J 1 base; nucleotides not matched to a gene: 2. There are 14 residues in the CDR3. The CDR3 loop reads CAIRGDRSNQPQHF. CDR3 sequence (DNA): TGTGCCATCAGAGGGGACAGGAGCAATCAGCCCCAGCATTTT.

The chain links TRBV7-9 to TRBJ2-7, with 7 positions matching TRBD1. The CDR3 runs to 17 residues. J gave up 3 bases and V 1 base, and 12 bases lay outside the gene matches. Germline V gene sequence: CDR1 SEHNR, CDR2 FQNEAQ (reference sequence). As DNA, the CDR3 is TGTGCCAGCAGCTTAGGTTCCGGGACAGCGACGATCTACGAGCAGTACTTC. Translation: CASSLGSGTATIYEQYF.

The gene calls are TRBV11-2 and TRBJ2-7; 9 bases map to TRBD1. In germline, CDR1 is SGHAT, CDR2 FQNNGV. The J segment lost 2 bases and the V segment lost 5 bases, leaving 4 bases of the junction unmatched. The CDR3 has 14 residues. CDR3 nucleotides: TGTGCCAGCAGCGCCGGGACAGGGACCTACGAGCAGTACTTC. This codes for CASSAGTGTYEQYF.

The gene calls are TRBV5-3 and TRBJ1-2, with 10 bases lining up with TRBD1. TRBV5-3 is annotated as an ORF whose role is uncertain. The CDR3 has 16 amino acids. Losses at the gene ends were 4 bases for V and 8 bases for J; bases not matched to a gene: 14. The DNA for the CDR3 is TGTGCCAGAAGCCCCATCCCGGGACAGGGGTTTTGGGGCTACACCTTC. As protein: CARSPIPGQGFWGYTF.

The genes are TRBV27 and TRBJ2-1, with 8 bases aligning to TRBD2. The CDR3 extends over 15 amino acids. J gave up 4 bases and V 3 bases, and 5 bases lay outside the gene matches. Germline-derived CDR1 and CDR2 are MNHEY and SMNVEV (reference sequence). This CDR3 is CASSFWAGGYNEQFF. Here the CDR3 DNA reads TGTGCCAGCAGTTTCTGGGCGGGGGGTTACAATGAGCAGTTCTTC.

The chain has TRBV7-9 and TRBJ2-3; D uncertain. The germline gives CDR1 SEHNR, CDR2 FQNEAQ (reference sequence). The CDR3 loop spans 12 amino acids. The V gene lost 1 base and the J gene lost 6 bases, with 5 bases spanning the gap. For the CDR3, the DNA is TGTGCCAGCAGCTTAGTCGGGGATACGCAGTATTTT. Its protein product is CASSLVGDTQYF.

The chain joins TRBV14 to TRBJ1-6; D unresolved. The CDR3 is 13 residues long. The V and J ends lost 4 bases and 14 bases respectively, with 15 bases between them. Per germline, CDR1 SGHDN and CDR2 FVKESK. In DNA, the CDR3 is TGTGCCAGCAGCCTATCGGCAGGCCTAACCCTCCACTTT. It specifies CASSLSAGLTLHF. Drawing the rest from reference TRBV14 and TRBJ1-6, the complete variable domain is EAGVTQFPSHSVIEKGQTVTLRCDPISGHDNLYWYRRVMGKEIKFLLHFVKESKQDESGMPNNRFLAERTGGTYSTLKVQPAELEDSGVYFCASSLSAGLTLHFGNGTRLTVT.

The V gene is TRBV18, the J gene TRBJ1-4; 12 nucleotides line up with TRBD1. The CDR3 is 17 amino acids. The germline CDR1 and CDR2 sequences are KGHSH and LQKENI. The V gene end was trimmed by 3 bases and the J gene end by 8 bases; junction bases not matched to a gene: 10. CDR3 region: CASSPGQGAGFKEKLFF. As DNA, the CDR3 is TGTGCCAGCTCACCGGGACAGGGGGCCGGCTTTAAAGAAAAACTGTTTTTT.